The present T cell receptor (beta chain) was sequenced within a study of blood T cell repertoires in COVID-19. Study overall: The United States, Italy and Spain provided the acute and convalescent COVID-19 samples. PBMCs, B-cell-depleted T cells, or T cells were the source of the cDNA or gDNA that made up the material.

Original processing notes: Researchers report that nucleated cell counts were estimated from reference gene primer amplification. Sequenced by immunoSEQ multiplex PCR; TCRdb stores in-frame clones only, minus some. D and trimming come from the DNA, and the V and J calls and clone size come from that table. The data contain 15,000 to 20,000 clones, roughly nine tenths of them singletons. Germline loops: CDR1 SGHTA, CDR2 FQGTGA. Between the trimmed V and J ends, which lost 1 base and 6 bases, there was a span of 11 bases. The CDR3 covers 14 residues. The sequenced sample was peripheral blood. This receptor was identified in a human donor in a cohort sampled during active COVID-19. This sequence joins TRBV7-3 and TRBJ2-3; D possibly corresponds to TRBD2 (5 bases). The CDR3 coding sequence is TGTGCCAGCAGCTTAAGGGCAACGGGGGATACGCAGTATTTT. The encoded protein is CASSLRATGDTQYF. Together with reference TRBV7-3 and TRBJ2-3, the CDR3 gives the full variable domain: GAGVSQTPSNKVTEKGKYVELRCDPISGHTALYWYRQSLGQGPEFLIYFQGTGAADDSGLPNDRFFAVRPEGSVSTLKIQRTERGDSAVYLCASSLRATGDTQYFGPGTRLTVL.